The 5 T cell receptor beta chains in this list originate from one sample, sequenced in a study of T cell changes during pregnancy in multiple sclerosis. Profiled with immunoSEQ multiplex PCR; TCRdb holds only in-frame clones, not every one. The sample holds about 18,000 clones, around nine tenths seen once. This material consisted of CD4+ T cells from peripheral blood mononuclear cells, taken in the first trimester of pregnancy. The receptors come from a female donor in good health, enrolled as a control in a pregnancy study.

CDR3 amino acids: CAISELKTGVSEQFF. DNA for the CDR3: TGTGCCATCAGTGAGCTGAAAACGGGAGTTAGTGAGCAGTTCTTC. The chain recombines TRBV10-3 with TRBJ2-1, with D possibly matching TRBD2 (6 bases). Trimming left V 2 bases short and J 9 bases short, with 17 bases between. The CDR3 has 15 residues. Germline CDR1 ENHRY, CDR2 SYGVKD.

This clone was detected once. The chain recombines TRBV5-1 with TRBJ1-4; no clear D gene. The V gene lost 3 bases and the J gene lost 5 bases, with 11 bases spanning the gap. Looked up from germline, CDR1 is SGHRS and CDR2 is YFSETQ. The CDR3 covers 14 residues. The CDR3: CASSSGGLNEKLFF. In nucleotides, the CDR3 is TGCGCCAGCAGCTCGGGAGGGTTGAATGAAAAACTGTTTTTT. Full variable domain (outside the CDR3, taken from reference TRBV5-1 and TRBJ1-4): KAGVTQTPRYLIKTRGQQVTLSCSPISGHRSVSWYQQTPGQGLQFLFEYFSETQRNKGNFPGRFSGRQFSNSRSEMNVSTLELGDSALYLCASSSGGLNEKLFFGSGTQLSVL.

This chain links TRBV19 with TRBJ1-1; D unclear. Trimming stripped 5 bases from V and 0 bases from J, with 10 bases between. The CDR3 length is 14 residues. The V gene's germline CDR1 is LNHDA and CDR2 SQIVND (reference sequence). CDR3 protein: CASSWRSMNTEAFF. The CDR3 DNA reads TGTGCCAGTAGTTGGAGGTCGATGAACACTGAAGCTTTCTTT.

The chain employs TRBV2 and TRBJ1-2; 7 bases are a match to TRBD1. Per the germline V gene, CDR1 is SNHLY and CDR2 is FYNNEI. CDR3 length: 13 amino acids. Germline trimming cut 8 bases from V and 4 bases from J; bases unmatched to any gene: 7. The CDR3 DNA is TGTGCCAGCCAGGGACAGTCGACCTATGGCTACACCTTC. Translation: CASQGQSTYGYTF. The variable domain in full, completed from reference TRBV2 and TRBJ1-2, reads EPEVTQTPSHQVTQMGQEVILRCVPISNHLYFYWYRQILGQKVEFLVSFYNNEISEKSEIFDDQFSVERPDGSNFTLKIRSTKLEDSAMYFCASQGQSTYGYTFGSGTRLTVV.

This chain joins TRBV7-2 and TRBJ2-1; TRBD1 might be the D (6 bases). This CDR3 has 15 residues. V lost 1 base, J lost 6 bases, and 13 bases lay in between. Germline CDR1 is SGHTA and CDR2 is FQGNSA. This CDR3 reads CASSLGWGPGNEQFF. DNA of the CDR3: TGTGCCAGCAGCTTAGGCTGGGGGCCCGGCAATGAGCAGTTCTTC. Full variable domain (remainder filled in from reference TRBV7-2 and TRBJ2-1): GAGVSQSPSNKVTEKGKDVELRCDPISGHTALYWYRQSLGQGLEFLIYFQGNSAPDKSGLPSDRFSAERTGGSVSTLTIQRTQQEDSAVYLCASSLGWGPGNEQFFGPGTRLTVL.